This entry lists 9 T cell receptor beta chains sequenced from one sample in a study of shared clonotypes between healthy human individuals. TCRdb keeps only in-frame clones here, not all; method: immunoSEQ multiplex PCR. The data show roughly 1 million clones, with 78% seen just once and 0.52% held by the top ten. Sample: memory CD4+ T cells from PBMCs. Noted subset: CD45RA-negative fraction. The receptors originated from a man younger than 35 in good health. Some clones in this sample may be carry-over from other donors' samples.

CDR3 protein: CASSLQGVPYNEQFF. The CDR3 nucleotides read TGTGCCAGCAGCTTACAGGGGGTTCCCTACAATGAGCAGTTCTTC. This chain links TRBV11-2 with TRBJ2-1; 7 positions agree with TRBD1. The ends lost 2 bases at V and 2 bases at J; junction bases unmatched: 3. Germline V lookup: CDR1 SGHAT, CDR2 FQNNGV. This CDR3 spans 15 amino acids.

With respect to this clone: This same CDR3 is encoded by further DNA sequences in the sample. The V and J genes are TRBV5-1 and TRBJ2-2; TRBD2 agrees at 14 bases. This CDR3 comprises 16 residues. The germline V gene has CDR1 SGHRS and CDR2 YFSETQ. The trim removed 4 bases at V and 4 bases at J, leaving 3 bases unmatched. The CDR3 region is CASSLGLAGVTGELFF. In nucleotides, the CDR3 is TGCGCCAGCAGCCTGGGACTAGCGGGAGTCACCGGGGAGCTGTTTTTT.

V usage is TRBV28 and J usage is TRBJ2-1; TRBD1 agrees at 9 bases. The junction had 13 bases not matched to a gene; V was cut back by 5 bases and J by 8 bases. This CDR3 is 16 amino acids long. The germline V gene encodes CDR1 MDHEN and CDR2 SYDVKM. CDR3 protein: CASSPSGTGRPDEQFF. The CDR3 DNA reads as TGTGCCAGCAGTCCTTCGGGGACAGGGAGACCTGATGAGCAGTTCTTC.

About this clone: This sample also contains other DNA sequences that code for the same CDR3. The chain is built from TRBV5-4 and TRBJ2-7; 10 positions match TRBD1. CDR1 is SGHNT, CDR2 YYREEE, per germline (reference sequence). The CDR3 consists of 14 residues. Unmatched junction bases numbered 1, after V lost 4 bases and J lost 0 bases. The CDR3 loop is CASSRDRGSYEQYF. CDR3 nucleotides: TGTGCCAGCAGCCGGGACAGGGGCTCCTACGAGCAGTACTTC.

The rearrangement links TRBV27 to TRBJ2-1; maybe TRBD2 (5 bases). The V and J ends lost 5 bases and 2 bases respectively, with 10 bases between them. Germline V gene data show CDR1 as MNHEY and CDR2 as SMNVEV (reference sequence). This CDR3 is built from 14 residues. CDR3 protein: CASSRGSTYNEQFF. CDR3 bases: TGTGCCAGCAGTCGTGGGAGCACCTACAATGAGCAGTTCTTC.

The genes are TRBV6-1 and TRBJ2-7; a possible D gene is TRBD2 (6 bases). This CDR3 is 15 amino acids long. Germline V lookup: CDR1 MNHNS, CDR2 SASEGT. V lost 4 bases, J lost 2 bases, and 15 bases lay in between. The CDR3 sequence is CASSGGTPRPYEQYF. CDR3 nucleotide sequence: TGTGCCAGCAGTGGAGGGACTCCCAGGCCCTACGAGCAGTACTTC.

Only a few counts were recorded for this clone. The chain carries TRBV7-3 and TRBJ2-2, with 9 nucleotides matching TRBD2. V trimming: 2 bases; J trimming: 2 bases; junction bases outside the gene matches: 9. Germline V gene sequence: CDR1 SGHTA, CDR2 FQGTGA. The CDR3 has 18 residues. CDR3 DNA: TGTGCCAGCAGCTTAGTTGCTGGACTAGCGTATAACACCGGGGAGCTGTTTTTT. Encoded protein: CASSLVAGLAYNTGELFF.

This clone was recorded a few times. The chain has TRBV9 and TRBJ1-4, with unresolved D. Germline lookup yields CDR1 SGDLS and CDR2 YYNGEE. This CDR3 comprises 14 residues. V dropped 4 bases and J dropped 7 bases, with 14 bases sitting between them. The CDR3, as DNA: TGTGCCAGCAGCACCTTCCCGAGTGTTGAAAAACTGTTTTTT. It is translated as CASSTFPSVEKLFF.

This clone was observed at least ten times. Other DNA sequences in the same sample also yield this CDR3. This CDR3 is CASSQVGSYEQYF. CDR3 nucleotides: TGCGCCAGCAGCCAAGTCGGATCCTACGAGCAGTACTTC. V and J are TRBV4-1 and TRBJ2-7; no reliable D call. V was clipped by 1 base and J by 1 base, with 5 bases between them. CDR3 length: 13 amino acids. Germline V CDR1 and CDR2: MGHRA, YSYEKL.